These 5 T cell receptor beta chains were sequenced from one sample in a study of identical twins. TCRdb passed the 5' RACE reads through MiXCR, listing each CDR3 protein once. The sample holds about 700,000 distinct CDR3 sequences; around 8.6% are singletons and the top ten take 0.75% to 1%. The same specimen was also included in a second study, on yellow fever vaccine responses in identical twins.

Sequencing input: PBMCs. Receptor source: a young woman in good health.

The rearrangement joins TRBV7-3 to TRBJ2-3; D possibly corresponds to TRBD2 (5 bases). Germline CDR1 reads SGHTA; CDR2 reads FQGTGA. The CDR3 extends over 15 amino acids. V was pared by 2 bases and J by 1 base, with 10 bases between. The CDR3 DNA reads TGTGCCAGCAGCTTATTTACGAGGGGCACAGATACGCAGTATTTT. It is translated as CASSLFTRGTDTQYF.

The rearrangement joins TRBV5-1 to TRBJ2-1, with 8 nucleotides matching TRBD2. Germline assignment: CDR1 SGHRS and CDR2 YFSETQ. CDR3 size: 16 residues. V lost 5 bases to trimming and J lost 0 bases; unmatched junction nucleotides: 7. CDR3 sequence (DNA): TGCGCCAGCAGACCCACTAGCGGCAGCTCCTACAATGAGCAGTTCTTC. The encoded protein is CASRPTSGSSYNEQFF.

V is TRBV6-1 and J is TRBJ2-4; 15 positions agree with TRBD2. The germline V gene encodes CDR1 MNHNS and CDR2 SASEGT. The J segment lost 0 bases and the V segment lost 7 bases, leaving 7 bases of the junction unmatched. This CDR3 region has 18 residues. CDR3 protein: CASKAGLAGGLAKNIQYF. As DNA, the CDR3 is TGTGCCAGCAAAGCTGGACTAGCGGGAGGGCTAGCCAAAAACATTCAGTACTTC.

This clonotype has more than one count but fewer than ten. This rearrangement joins TRBV7-2 to TRBJ2-7; D might be TRBD1 or TRBD2, each matching 5 bases. The CDR3 has 16 amino acids. With 0 bases removed from V and 6 bases from J, the gap between germline ends came to 18 bases. Germline values: CDR1 SGHTA, CDR2 FQGNSA. CDR3 bases: TGTGCCAGCAGCTTAGCGTGGGGACCATCTAGCTCCGAGCAGTACTTC. This codes for CASSLAWGPSSSEQYF.

The gene calls are TRBV6-5 and TRBJ2-5; TRBD2 might be the D (6 bases). The CDR3 loop spans 15 amino acids. V shed 0 bases and J shed 2 bases, with 10 bases lying between them. Germline V gene sequence: CDR1 MNHEY, CDR2 SVGAGI. CDR3 DNA: TGTGCCAGCAGTTACTCCTGGACTAAGCAAGAGACCCAGTACTTC. Residues: CASSYSWTKQETQYF.